This T cell receptor beta chain was recovered during a study of spatial heterogeneity in lung cancer. Via MiXCR, TCRdb re-called the 5' RACE reads, giving one row per CDR3 protein. This sample has 30,000 to 45,000 distinct CDR3 sequences; 7.5% occur once, and the top ten carry 25% to 35%. Germline CDR1 reads MNHEY; CDR2 reads SVGEGT. CDR3 length equals 15 residues. Unmatched junction bases numbered 8, after V lost 6 bases and J lost 0 bases. Noted time point: sample taken at primary tumor resection. No cell sorting; template was whole RNA from tumor, lung tissue or PBMC. There are many counts of this clonotype.

Here the sequenced sample was PBMCs, taken at surgery. This rearrangement joins TRBV6-2 or TRBV6-3 to TRBJ2-7; 7 positions match TRBD2. The source of this sequence is a male donor with early-stage non-small cell lung cancer. CDR3 bases: TGTGCCAGCAGCACCGGCGGGGGTGGCTCCTACGAGCAGTACTTC. Its translation is CASSTGGGGSYEQYF.